This T cell receptor (beta chain) was profiled in a study of radiation and T cells in renal cell carcinoma. The sample's time point: blood 2 weeks post-SBRT. As to treatment: 15 Gy SBRT to primary tumor, nephrectomy 4 weeks later. Radiation-treated patients gave blood at baseline, week 2 and week 4. The patient's renal cell carcinoma had clear cell pathology. Profiled with immunoSEQ multiplex PCR; TCRdb holds only in-frame clones, not every one. The sample lists 100,000 to 150,000 clones, about 81% occurring once. This clone was detected once. Its specificity is not known. Other DNA variants within this sample encode the same CDR3. Trimming cost V 0 bases and J 4 bases; bases outside gene matches: 2. Germline CDR1 and CDR2: SGHRS and YFSETQ. The CDR3 is 15 residues long. Whole-study findings and limits: From baseline, blood top tumor clonotypes peaked at 2 weeks post-radiation.

The chain employs TRBV5-1 and TRBJ2-3, with 10 positions matching TRBD2. The TCR originated in a man aged 50-60 years with renal cell carcinoma. The material was blood, obtained from a patient whose treatment included radiotherapy and nephrectomy. The CDR3 sequence is CASSLALAGADTQYF. CDR3 nucleotide sequence: TGCGCCAGCAGCTTGGCCCTAGCGGGAGCAGATACGCAGTATTTT.